This entry is about one TCR beta chain. The target antigen is unknown. Data came from immunoSEQ multiplex PCR; TCRdb stores just in-frame clones and leaves some out. The repertoire holds about 84,000 clones, with roughly 78% as singletons. It was focal radiation plus CTLA-4 blockade with ipilimumab that patients with chemo-refractory metastatic non-small-cell lung cancer received. CDR3 length equals 11 residues. Per germline, CDR1 DFQATT and CDR2 SNEGSKA (reference sequence). V trimming: 6 bases; J trimming: 11 bases; junction bases outside the gene matches: 9. This entry is derived from a study of radiotherapy plus CTLA-4 blockade in lung cancer. Study at large: Objective responses were recorded in more than 15% of patients, with disease control recorded in approximately 32%. Study results and caveats: Among reported predictors of response, early blood T cell clone dynamics with interferon-beta performed best. Among blood TCR repertoires after radiotherapy plus ipilimumab, tumor-derived clones expanded.

Sequences were derived from peripheral blood, sampled from a patient treated with radiotherapy plus ipilimumab. V and J are TRBV20-1 and TRBJ2-7, with 8 bases that match TRBD1. This TCR came from a human donor with non-small cell lung cancer that progressed on radiotherapy plus ipilimumab. For the CDR3, the DNA is TGCAGTGCAGGACAGGGAAGAAGAGAGTACTTC. Translated, it gives CSAGQGRREYF.